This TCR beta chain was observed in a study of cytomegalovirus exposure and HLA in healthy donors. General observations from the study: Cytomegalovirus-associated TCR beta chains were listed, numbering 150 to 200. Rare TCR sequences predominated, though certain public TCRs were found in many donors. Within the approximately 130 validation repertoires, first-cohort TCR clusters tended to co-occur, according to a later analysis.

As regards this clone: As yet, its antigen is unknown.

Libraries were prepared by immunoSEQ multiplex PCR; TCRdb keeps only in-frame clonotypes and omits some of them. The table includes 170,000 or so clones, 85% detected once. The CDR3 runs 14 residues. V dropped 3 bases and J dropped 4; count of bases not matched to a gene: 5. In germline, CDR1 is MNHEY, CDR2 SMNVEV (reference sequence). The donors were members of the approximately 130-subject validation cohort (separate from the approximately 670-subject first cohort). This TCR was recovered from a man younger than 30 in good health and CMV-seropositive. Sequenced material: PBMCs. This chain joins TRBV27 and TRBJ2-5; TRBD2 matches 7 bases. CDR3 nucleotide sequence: TGTGCCAGCAGTTTGTGGGAGGGTGGAGAGACCCAGTACTTC. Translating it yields CASSLWEGGETQYF.